This TCR beta chain was identified during a study of cytomegalovirus exposure and HLA in healthy donors. Study-wide points: One later analysis, an examination of the 120 or so validation repertoires, found that first-cohort TCR clusters tended to co-occur in them. Cytomegalovirus status, reportedly, was diagnosed with high specificity and sensitivity by the classifier. There were fewer than 200 TCR beta chains listed as cytomegalovirus-associated.

This clone appeared a single time. Its cognate antigen is unknown. Clones were sequenced by immunoSEQ multiplex PCR, and TCRdb holds only the in-frame ones, with some missing. Seen here are about 200,000 clones, around 88% observed once, and the top ten hold 2.9%. The V end lost 4 bases, the J end lost 6 bases, and 14 bases lay between the germline ends. CDR3 length: 14 amino acids. From germline, CDR1 is SGHDN and CDR2 FVKESK. The validation cohort, a group of over a hundred subjects, included the donors and was separate from the approximately 670-subject first cohort. Sequencing input: PBMCs. The chain recombines TRBV14 with TRBJ2-3, with D tentatively TRBD1 (5 bases). The source of this sequence is a woman between 18 and 30 years old in good health and CMV-seronegative. The DNA for the CDR3 is TGTGCCAGCAGCCCCCAGGGAAGTTACGATACGCAGTATTTT. Amino acids: CASSPQGSYDTQYF.